What follows are 24 T cell receptor beta chains derived from one specimen sequenced in a study of blood T cell repertoires in COVID-19. TCRdb's table, derived via immunoSEQ multiplex PCR, lists solely in-frame clones and lacks some. Among 200,000 to 250,000 clones listed, 80% to 90% were seen once. The sequenced sample was peripheral blood. The receptors stem from a man aged 35-49 years with acute or convalescent COVID-19.

This sequence joins TRBV9 and TRBJ1-2; TRBD1 is a possible D gene (5 bases). The V gene lost 4 bases and the J gene lost 14 bases, with 24 bases spanning the gap. This CDR3 comprises 14 residues. The germline V gene encodes CDR1 SGDLS and CDR2 YYNGEE. The CDR3 DNA is TGTGCCAGCAGCCTCGGGGGGGGACCCACTTACAGTACCTTC. It codes for CASSLGGGPTYSTF.

This clone was picked up a small number of times. The chain is built from TRBV6-5 and TRBJ2-7; 7 nucleotides match TRBD1. The CDR3 is 14 amino acids. Germline CDR1 reads MNHEY; CDR2 reads SVGAGI. Trimming at V came to 4 bases and at J to 5 bases, leaving 8 bases not matched to a gene. The CDR3 DNA is TGTGCCAGCAGTTTGTACGGGACAGTCCACGAGCAGTACTTC. Its protein is CASSLYGTVHEQYF.

J is TRBJ1-1 and V is TRBV3-1 (or the pseudogene TRBV3-2); D unresolved. There are 15 residues in the CDR3. Germline-derived CDR1 and CDR2 are LGHDT and YNNKEL (reference sequence). Deletions cut 1 base from V and 10 bases from J, with 19 bases between. Here the CDR3 reads CASSQGLPGTRRAFF. CDR3 bases: TGTGCCAGCAGCCAAGGCCTACCGGGAACCCGACGAGCTTTCTTT.

The V gene is TRBV9, the J gene TRBJ1-1; D is uncertain. V gave up 4 bases and J gave up 4 bases, with 14 bases separating them. CDR1 and CDR2 from the germline V gene are SGDLS and YYNGEE. The CDR3 totals 14 residues. The CDR3 DNA reads TGTGCCAGCAGCCCCTGGGAGGGTGGCACTGAAGCTTTCTTT. Translating it yields CASSPWEGGTEAFF.

The CDR3 nucleotides are TGTGCCAGCAGTGAGGTGGGACGGACGGAGGCGGAGGGTCGCACTGAAGCTTTCTTT. Protein product: CASSEVGRTEAEGRTEAFF. This rearrangement joins TRBV2 to TRBJ1-1; possible D gene TRBD1, 5 bases. Germline V lookup: CDR1 SNHLY, CDR2 FYNNEI. This CDR3 is built from 19 residues. The V gene lost 3 bases and the J gene lost 4 bases, with 27 bases spanning the gap. The variable domain in full, completed from reference TRBV2 and TRBJ1-1, reads EPEVTQTPSHQVTQMGQEVILRCVPISNHLYFYWYRQILGQKVEFLVSFYNNEISEKSEIFDDQFSVERPDGSNFTLKIRSTKLEDSAMYFCASSEVGRTEAEGRTEAFFGQGTRLTVV.

V gene TRBV27 combines with J gene TRBJ1-4; D is perhaps TRBD1 (6 bases). Germline V gene sequence: CDR1 MNHEY, CDR2 SMNVEV (reference sequence). V was pared by 3 bases and J by 6 bases, with 14 bases between. There are 15 residues in the CDR3. CDR3 coding DNA: TGTGCCAGCAGTTTCCAGGGGATAGGATATGAAAAACTGTTTTTT. This encodes CASSFQGIGYEKLFF. The full variable domain, rest sourced from reference TRBV27 and TRBJ1-4, is EAQVTQNPRYLITVTGKKLTVTCSQNMNHEYMSWYRQDPGLGLRQIYYSMNVEVTDKGDVPEGYKVSRKEKRNFPLILESPSPNQTSLYFCASSFQGIGYEKLFFGSGTQLSVL.

V usage is TRBV9 and J usage is TRBJ2-7; possibly TRBD1 for D (5 bases). With 0 bases removed from V and 2 bases from J, the gap between germline ends came to 15 bases. This CDR3 has 16 amino acids. Germline V gene data show CDR1 as SGDLS and CDR2 as YYNGEE. The CDR3 DNA reads TGTGCCAGCAGCGTAGAGTACAGGATATTACCCTACGAGCAGTACTTC. Its protein product is CASSVEYRILPYEQYF.

The rearrangement links TRBV7-9 to TRBJ2-7, with 8 bases matching TRBD2. The V gene end was trimmed by 5 bases and the J gene end by 2 bases; junction bases not matched to a gene: 8. This CDR3 is 15 amino acids long. Germline V gives CDR1 SEHNR, CDR2 FQNEAQ (reference sequence). The CDR3 is CASSPSGGGAYEQYF. CDR3 bases: TGTGCCAGCAGCCCCTCGGGGGGGGGAGCCTACGAGCAGTACTTC.

The chain is built from TRBV10-1 and TRBJ1-1; 8 nucleotides match TRBD1. V was clipped by 6 bases and J by 1 base; unmatched bases: 7. The CDR3 extends over 15 amino acids. Per the germline V gene, CDR1 is WNHNN and CDR2 is SYGVQD (reference sequence). The CDR3 DNA is TGCGCCAGCAGCCGGACAGGGAATCGGAACACTGAAGCTTTCTTT. This translates into CASSRTGNRNTEAFF.

The CDR3 reads CASSMWPGSTEAFF. DNA of the CDR3: TGTGCCAGTAGTATGTGGCCGGGGTCCACTGAAGCTTTCTTT. The chain is built from TRBV19 and TRBJ1-1; D remains unclear. Germline lookup yields CDR1 LNHDA and CDR2 SQIVND (reference sequence). V was pared by 3 bases and J by 4 bases, with 12 bases between. This CDR3 is 14 amino acids long.

The chain joins TRBV5-4 to TRBJ2-7; the D gene is possibly TRBD2 (6 bases). This CDR3 has 14 residues. The V end lost 4 bases, the J end lost 5 bases, and 16 bases lay between the germline ends. Germline V gene data show CDR1 as SGHNT and CDR2 as YYREEE (reference sequence). This CDR3 is CASSIDRGRHEQYF. The DNA for the CDR3 is TGTGCCAGCAGCATAGACCGGGGGAGGCACGAGCAGTACTTC.

The chain combines TRBV6-5 with TRBJ1-5, with 7 bases lining up with TRBD1. The CDR3 runs to 13 residues. The germline V gene has CDR1 MNHEY and CDR2 SVGAGI. V dropped 4 bases and J dropped 5; count of bases not matched to a gene: 2. The CDR3 DNA sequence: TGTGCCAGCAGTTCCGACAGGGATCAGCCCCAGCATTTT. As protein: CASSSDRDQPQHF.

The chain carries TRBV12-3 or TRBV12-4 and TRBJ1-6, with unresolved D. The CDR3 covers 13 residues. Trimming removed 3 bases at V and 12 bases at J, with 12 bases between. CDR3 sequence (DNA): TGTGCCAGCAGTTTCCAGGTGGCGGGACCCCTCCACTTT. Protein sequence: CASSFQVAGPLHF.

This chain links TRBV14 with TRBJ2-3, with 7 bases identical to TRBD1. Germline-derived CDR1 and CDR2 are SGHDN and FVKESK. The CDR3 is made up of 16 amino acids. V shed 2 bases, J shed 0 bases, and the junction held 5 bases outside the gene matches. The CDR3 DNA reads as TGTGCCAGCAGCCAATATTGGGACAGAAGCACAGATACGCAGTATTTT. The encoded protein is CASSQYWDRSTDTQYF.

This chain uses TRBV5-1 with TRBJ2-3; weak D call: TRBD1 (6 bases). The CDR3 consists of 17 residues. Germline CDR1 reads SGHRS; CDR2 reads YFSETQ. The V end was cut by 6 bases, the J end by 0 bases, with 20 bases between. The CDR3 here is CASTDPWAGASTDTQYF. As DNA, the CDR3 is TGCGCCAGCACCGACCCCTGGGCAGGGGCGAGCACAGATACGCAGTATTTT.

This chain joins TRBV27 and TRBJ2-5, with 10 bases matching TRBD2. The germline gives CDR1 MNHEY, CDR2 SMNVEV (reference sequence). V lost 5 bases to trimming and J lost 7 bases; unmatched junction nucleotides: 19. CDR3 length equals 18 residues. CDR3 loop: CASSTEPASGGVGGTQYF. CDR3 in DNA: TGTGCCAGCAGTACCGAACCGGCGAGCGGGGGGGTTGGAGGGACCCAGTACTTC.

The rearrangement joins TRBV5-6 to TRBJ1-6; D not resolved. Trimming took off 3 bases at V and 4 bases at J, with 11 bases between the two ends. The CDR3 consists of 15 residues. CDR1 is SGHDT and CDR2 is YYEEEE in the germline V gene. In nucleotides, the CDR3 is TGTGCCAGCAGCTATACCTCGGAGTATAATTCACCCCTCCACTTT. This encodes CASSYTSEYNSPLHF.

V is TRBV24-1 and J is TRBJ2-1; 7 bases are a match to TRBD1. The CDR3 extends over 17 amino acids. In germline, CDR1 is KGHDR, CDR2 SFDVKD. V was pared by 0 bases and J by 6 bases, with 10 bases of the junction left unmatched. CDR3 residues: CATSDLQGQGVTNEQFF. As DNA, the CDR3 is TGTGCCACCAGTGATTTGCAAGGGCAGGGGGTCACCAATGAGCAGTTCTTC.

V is TRBV7-8 and J is TRBJ2-7; 7 nucleotides match TRBD1. The CDR3 extends over 14 amino acids. The J segment lost 2 bases and the V segment lost 4 bases, leaving 5 bases of the junction unmatched. Germline-derived CDR1 and CDR2 are SGHVS and FQNEAQ. The CDR3 DNA reads TGTGCCAGCAGCTACCGGACAGGAGCCTACGAGCAGTACTTC. Translation gives CASSYRTGAYEQYF. The full variable domain, rest sourced from reference TRBV7-8 and TRBJ2-7, is GAGVSQSPRYKVAKRGQDVALRCDPISGHVSLFWYQQALGQGPEFLTYFQNEAQLDKSGLPSDRFFAERPEGSVSTLKIQRTQQEDSAVYLCASSYRTGAYEQYFGPGTRLTVT.

This chain links TRBV18 with TRBJ1-2; 7 positions match TRBD1. Germline CDR1 reads KGHSH; CDR2 reads LQKENI. V gave up 3 bases and J gave up 3 bases; unmatched junction bases: 7. The CDR3 totals 15 residues. The CDR3 loop is CASSPLTGLDYGYTF. The DNA for the CDR3 is TGTGCCAGCTCACCGTTGACAGGGTTGGACTATGGCTACACCTTC.

The J gene is TRBJ2-7, the V gene TRBV7-6; TRBD2 might be the D (6 bases). Trimming shortened V by 1 base and J by 2 bases, and 15 bases separated the two germline ends. CDR3 length equals 16 residues. Germline-derived CDR1 and CDR2 are SGHVS and FNYEAQ. The CDR3, as DNA: TGTGCCAGCAGCTTAGAAGTGGCGGGGCCTGCCTACGAGCAGTACTTC. It translates to CASSLEVAGPAYEQYF. The variable domain in full, completed from reference TRBV7-6 and TRBJ2-7, reads GAGVSQSPRYKVTKRGQDVALRCDPISGHVSLYWYRQALGQGPEFLTYFNYEAQQDKSGLPNDRFSAERPEGSISTLTIQRTEQRDSAMYRCASSLEVAGPAYEQYFGPGTRLTVT.

The chain has TRBV5-1 and TRBJ2-7; TRBD1 aligns across 7 bases. CDR3 length: 14 amino acids. Looked up from germline, CDR1 is SGHRS and CDR2 is YFSETQ. V was clipped by 2 bases and J by 0 bases; unmatched bases: 2. This CDR3 is CASSLQGFSYEQYF. The CDR3 bases are TGCGCCAGCAGCTTACAGGGGTTCTCCTACGAGCAGTACTTC.

V is TRBV11-2 and J is TRBJ1-3, with D uncertain. Germline assignment: CDR1 SGHAT and CDR2 FQNNGV. This CDR3 has 12 residues. The V gene lost 5 bases and the J gene lost 7 bases, with 9 bases spanning the gap. CDR3 sequence: CASSQGGNTIYF. Written as DNA, the CDR3 is TGTGCCAGCAGCCAAGGCGGGAACACCATATATTTT.

This chain connects TRBV3-1 (or the pseudogene TRBV3-2) to TRBJ2-7, with D perhaps TRBD2 (6 bases). V lost 1 base and J lost 7, with 11 bases in between. Looked up from germline, CDR1 is LGHDT and CDR2 is YNNKEL (reference sequence). The CDR3 is 13 residues long. CDR3 nucleotides: TGTGCCAGCAGCCAAGGTGGTAGCGGAGAGCAGTACTTC. It encodes CASSQGGSGEQYF.